This T cell receptor (beta chain) is from a study of blood T cell repertoires in COVID-19 (dated by TCRdb to about 2020). Looking at the study overall: Samples from collaborators originated in the United States, Italy and Spain and spanned both the acute and convalescent phases of COVID-19. Where HLA class I and class II types were available, the types were taken from metadata supplied by the sample provider, not from assay-based typing. The repertoires were released in a freely available public database intended as a resource for research on the immune response to SARS-CoV-2. The dataset comprised deeply sampled blood TCRbeta repertoires from subjects exposed to, actively infected with, or recovered from COVID-19. Sample metadata almost always included a de-identified subject ID, COVID-19 status, age in years and sex. The samples were drawn from two sources: the first 160 participants of the ongoing ImmuneRACE study, and 1,254 subjects contributed by 6 global collaborators. The material from the prospective study consisted of cDNA or gDNA derived from T cells, B-cell-depleted T cells, or PBMCs. General findings and caveats noted by the study authors: The quantity of clinical and demographic metadata differed by source and by participant and was supplied without curation.

To note about this clone: Its cognate antigen has yet to be identified. No much larger clone is present one base from it, and per-base qualities are unavailable.

The collaborating institutions used their own protocols to collect whole blood in K2EDTA tubes. Collaborator samples were shipped for TCRbeta analysis as frozen whole blood, isolated PBMCs, or DNA extracted from either sample type. V is reduced by 4 bases and J by 2 bases, leaving a spacing of 10 bases between them. CDR1 and CDR2 (SGHTA, FQGTGA) derive from the germline V gene. The CDR3 numbers 14 residues from cysteine through phenylalanine. Of all the DNA, just the CDR3 is kept, 42 bases in frame from base 1. TCRbeta CDR3 regions were amplified from genomic DNA by means of the immunoSEQ Assay, a bias-controlled multiplex PCR. On the study's bioinformatics: The number of nucleated cells in each sample was estimated from the amplification of reference gene primers within the assay. Sequence reads were collapsed and filtered to measure the absolute abundance of every unique TCRbeta CDR3 rearrangement. For each sample, productive Simpson clonality was calculated as the square root of Simpson's diversity index across productive rearrangements. TCRdb carries this immuneACCESS record with in-frame sequences only. Its versions omit some clonotypes, under half of them owing to an unresolved V gene in the studies checked, with the rest unexplained. V and J calls and clone size follow that table, whereas D and trimming were derived from the DNA. The sample table records tens of thousands of clones; 80% to 90% of these occur just once. The ten largest clones take up about 13% of the sample.

Sample: peripheral blood. This clonotype originated in a human donor in a cohort sampled during active COVID-19. This chain joins TRBV7-3 to TRBJ2-3, with a weak D call of TRBD2 (6 bases match). The CDR3 region reads CASSSRGATDTQYF. The nucleotide sequence is TGTGCCAGCAGCTCCCGCGGGGCCACAGATACGCAGTATTTT.